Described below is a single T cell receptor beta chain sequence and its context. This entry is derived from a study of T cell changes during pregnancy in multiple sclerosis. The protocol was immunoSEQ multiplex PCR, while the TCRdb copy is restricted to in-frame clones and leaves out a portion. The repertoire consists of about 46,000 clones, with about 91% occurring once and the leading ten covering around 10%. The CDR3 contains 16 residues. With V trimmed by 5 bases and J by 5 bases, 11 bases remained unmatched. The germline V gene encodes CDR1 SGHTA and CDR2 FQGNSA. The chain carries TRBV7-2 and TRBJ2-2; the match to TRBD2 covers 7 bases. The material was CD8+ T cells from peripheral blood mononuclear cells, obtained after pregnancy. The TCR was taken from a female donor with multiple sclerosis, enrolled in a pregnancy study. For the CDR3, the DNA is TGTGCCAGCAGCCGCCCCCAGCGGGGAGAGACCGGGGAGCTGTTTTTT. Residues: CASSRPQRGETGELFF.